This T cell receptor (beta chain) was obtained from a study of spatial heterogeneity in lung cancer. Across the whole study: More beta-chain than alpha-chain sequences were consistently detected.

TCRdb called the 5' RACE reads again in MiXCR, with one record for every CDR3 protein. The sample yields about 5,700 distinct CDR3 sequences, roughly 15% seen once. In its sample, this clonotype was seen many times. Its specificity is not known. Documented time point: sample taken at primary tumor resection. A total of around 72 untreated early-stage non-small cell lung cancer patients served as donors. Sequencing was performed on whole RNA extracted from tumor and nontumor lung tissue, or from frozen PBMC, and the material was left unsorted. The CDR3 spans 15 residues. Trimming removed 10 bases from V and 1 base from J; junction bases left unmatched: 12. Germline loops: CDR1 MNHEY, CDR2 SMNVEV (reference sequence). The study, taken as a whole, reports: Counts that tracked tumor mutation counts were those of expanded intratumoral alpha and beta TCRs.

The material sequenced was lung tumor tissue, taken at surgery. The gene calls are TRBV27 and TRBJ2-7; 8 bases map to TRBD1. The TCR comes from a male donor with early-stage non-small cell lung cancer. In DNA, the CDR3 is TGTGCCACCTTCTCAGGGGGCGCCGGGTCCTACGAGCAGTACTTC. It translates to CATFSGGAGSYEQYF.